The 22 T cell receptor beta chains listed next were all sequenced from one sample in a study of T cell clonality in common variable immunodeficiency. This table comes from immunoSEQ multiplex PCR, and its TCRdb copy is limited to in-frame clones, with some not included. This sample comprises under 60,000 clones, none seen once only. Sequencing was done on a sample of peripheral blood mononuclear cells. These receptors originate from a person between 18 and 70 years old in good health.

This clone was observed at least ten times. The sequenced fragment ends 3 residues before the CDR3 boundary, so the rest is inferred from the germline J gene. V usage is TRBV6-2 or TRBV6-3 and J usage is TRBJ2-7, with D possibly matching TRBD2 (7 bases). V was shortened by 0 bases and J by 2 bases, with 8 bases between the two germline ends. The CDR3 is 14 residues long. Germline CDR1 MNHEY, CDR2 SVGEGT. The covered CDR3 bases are TGTGCCAGCAGTTACTCGCGGGGGCCCTACGAG. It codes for CASSYSRGPYE. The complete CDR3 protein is CASSYSRGPYEQYF.

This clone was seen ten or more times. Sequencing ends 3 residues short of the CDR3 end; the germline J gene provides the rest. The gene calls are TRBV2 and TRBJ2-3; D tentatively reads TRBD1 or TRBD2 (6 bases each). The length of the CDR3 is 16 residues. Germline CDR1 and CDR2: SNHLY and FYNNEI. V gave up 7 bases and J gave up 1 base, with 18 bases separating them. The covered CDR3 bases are TGTGCCAGCAACCCCGAACAGGGAGGACGCACAGATACG. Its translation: CASNPEQGGRTDT. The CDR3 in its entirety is CASNPEQGGRTDTQYF.

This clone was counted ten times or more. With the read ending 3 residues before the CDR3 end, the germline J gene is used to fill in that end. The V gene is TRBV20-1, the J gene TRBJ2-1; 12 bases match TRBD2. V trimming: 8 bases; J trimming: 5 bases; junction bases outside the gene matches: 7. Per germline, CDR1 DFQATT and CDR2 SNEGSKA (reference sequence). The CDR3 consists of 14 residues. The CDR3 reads CSFSSGRAHNEQFF. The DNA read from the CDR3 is TGCAGTTTCTCTAGCGGGAGGGCCCACAATGAG.

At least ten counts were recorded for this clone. CDR3 DNA, as far as it was read: TGCGCCAGCAGTCACGGGCCAGGGGTTGCTGAA. This gives the protein CASSHGPGVAE. The full-length CDR3 reads as CASSHGPGVAEAFF. This chain joins TRBV23-1 and TRBJ1-1; D is possibly TRBD1 (6 bases). The sequenced fragment ends 3 residues before the CDR3 boundary, so the rest is inferred from the germline J gene. TRBV23-1 is recorded as an ORF, its role being uncertain. The CDR3 length is 14 residues. Deletions cut 3 bases from V and 6 bases from J, with 14 bases between.

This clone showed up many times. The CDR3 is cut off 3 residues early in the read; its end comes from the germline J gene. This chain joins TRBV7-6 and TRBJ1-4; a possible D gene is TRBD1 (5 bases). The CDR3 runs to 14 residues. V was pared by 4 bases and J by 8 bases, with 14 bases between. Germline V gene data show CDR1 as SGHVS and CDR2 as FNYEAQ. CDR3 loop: CASSWGGQGEKLFF. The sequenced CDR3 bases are TGTGCCAGCAGCTGGGGAGGACAAGGGGAAAAA.

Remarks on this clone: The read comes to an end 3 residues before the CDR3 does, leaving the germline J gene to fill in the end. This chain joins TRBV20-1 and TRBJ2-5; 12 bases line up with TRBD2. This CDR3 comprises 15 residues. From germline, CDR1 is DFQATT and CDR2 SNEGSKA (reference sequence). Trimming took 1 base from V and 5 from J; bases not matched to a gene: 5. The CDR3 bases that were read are TGCAGTGCTAGAGGTCTAGCGGGAGGGCCGGAGACC. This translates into CSARGLAGGPET. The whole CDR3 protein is CSARGLAGGPETQYF.

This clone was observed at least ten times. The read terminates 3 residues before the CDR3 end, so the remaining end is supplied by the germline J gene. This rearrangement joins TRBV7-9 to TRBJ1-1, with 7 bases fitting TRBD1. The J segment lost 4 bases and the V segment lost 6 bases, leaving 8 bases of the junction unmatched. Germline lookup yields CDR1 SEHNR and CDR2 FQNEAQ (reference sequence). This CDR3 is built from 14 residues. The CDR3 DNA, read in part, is TGTGCCAGCAGATCCGACAGGGTTTCCACTGAA. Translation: CASRSDRVSTE. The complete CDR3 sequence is CASRSDRVSTEAFF.

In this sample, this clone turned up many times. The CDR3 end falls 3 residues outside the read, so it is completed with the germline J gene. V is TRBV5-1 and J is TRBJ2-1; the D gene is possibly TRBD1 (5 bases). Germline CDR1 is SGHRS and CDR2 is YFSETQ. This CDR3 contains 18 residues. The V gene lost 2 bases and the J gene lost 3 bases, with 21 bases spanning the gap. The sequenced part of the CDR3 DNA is TGCGCCAGCAGCTTCCCCAGCCTCAGGGAAAGGGACTACAATGAG. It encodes CASSFPSLRERDYNE. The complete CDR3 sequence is CASSFPSLRERDYNEQFF.

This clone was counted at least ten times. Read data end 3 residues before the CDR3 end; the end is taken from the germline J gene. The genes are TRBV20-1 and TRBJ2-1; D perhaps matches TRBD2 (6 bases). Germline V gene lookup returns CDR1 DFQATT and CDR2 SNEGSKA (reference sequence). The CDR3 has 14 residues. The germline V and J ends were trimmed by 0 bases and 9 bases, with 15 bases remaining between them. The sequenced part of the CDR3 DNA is TGCAGTGCTAGAGAGACGCTCCGGGGAGGTGAG. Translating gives CSARETLRGGE. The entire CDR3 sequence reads CSARETLRGGEQFF.

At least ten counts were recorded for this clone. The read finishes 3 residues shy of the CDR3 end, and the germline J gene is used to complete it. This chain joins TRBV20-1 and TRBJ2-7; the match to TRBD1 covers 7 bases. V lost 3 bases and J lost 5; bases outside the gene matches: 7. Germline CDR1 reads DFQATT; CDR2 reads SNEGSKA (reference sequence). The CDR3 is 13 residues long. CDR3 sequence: CSARRQGVHEQYF. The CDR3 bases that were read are TGCAGTGCTAGGAGACAGGGTGTCCACGAG.

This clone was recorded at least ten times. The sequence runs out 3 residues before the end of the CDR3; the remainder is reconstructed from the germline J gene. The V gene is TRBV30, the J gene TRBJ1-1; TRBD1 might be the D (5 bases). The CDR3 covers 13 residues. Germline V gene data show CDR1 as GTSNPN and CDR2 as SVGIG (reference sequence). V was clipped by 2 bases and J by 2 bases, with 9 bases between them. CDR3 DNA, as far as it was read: TGTGCCTGGAGTAGACAGACAAACACTGAA. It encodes CAWSRQTNTE. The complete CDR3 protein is CAWSRQTNTEAFF.

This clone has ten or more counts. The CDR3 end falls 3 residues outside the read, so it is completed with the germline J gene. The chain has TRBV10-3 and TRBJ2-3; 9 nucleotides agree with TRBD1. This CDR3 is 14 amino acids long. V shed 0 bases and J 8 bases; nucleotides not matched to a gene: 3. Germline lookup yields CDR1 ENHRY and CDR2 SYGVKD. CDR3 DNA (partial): TGTGCCATCAGTGAGTCCCGGGACAGGGTTACG. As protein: CAISESRDRVT. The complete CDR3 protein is CAISESRDRVTQYF.

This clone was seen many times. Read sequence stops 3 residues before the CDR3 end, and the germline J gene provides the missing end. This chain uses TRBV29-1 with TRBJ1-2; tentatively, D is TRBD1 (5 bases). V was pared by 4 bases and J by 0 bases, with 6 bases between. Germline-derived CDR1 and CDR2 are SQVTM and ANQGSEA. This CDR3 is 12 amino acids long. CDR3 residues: CSVGQPNYGYTF. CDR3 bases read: TGCAGCGTTGGACAGCCTAACTATGGC.

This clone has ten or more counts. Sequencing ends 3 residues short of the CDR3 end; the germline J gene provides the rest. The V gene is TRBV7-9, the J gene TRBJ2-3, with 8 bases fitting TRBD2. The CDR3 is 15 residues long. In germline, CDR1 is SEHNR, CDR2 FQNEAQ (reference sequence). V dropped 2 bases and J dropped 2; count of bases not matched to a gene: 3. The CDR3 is CASSLTSGNTDTQYF. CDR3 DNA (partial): TGTGCCAGCAGCTTAACTAGCGGTAACACAGATACG.

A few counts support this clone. CDR3: CAISESGGRNEQYF. The DNA read from the CDR3 is TGTGCCATCAGTGAGTCAGGCGGGAGGAACGAG. The rearrangement joins TRBV10-3 to TRBJ2-7; 8 positions agree with TRBD2. Coverage ceases 3 residues before the CDR3 finishes, and the germline J gene fills in the end. The junction had 3 bases not matched to a gene; V was cut back by 0 bases and J by 5 bases. This CDR3 contains 14 residues. In germline, CDR1 is ENHRY, CDR2 SYGVKD.

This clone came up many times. The CDR3 DNA, read in part, is TGTGCCAGCAGTCAGACAGGGGTCATCACTGAA. This sequence encodes CASSQTGVITE. The full CDR3 sequence reads CASSQTGVITEAFF. This rearrangement joins TRBV6-2 or TRBV6-3 to TRBJ1-1, with 8 positions matching TRBD1. The read ends 3 residues before the CDR3 terminus; that terminus is restored from the germline J gene. With V trimmed by 5 bases and J by 4 bases, 6 bases remained unmatched. CDR3 length: 14 amino acids. Germline V CDR1 and CDR2: MNHEY, SVGEGT.

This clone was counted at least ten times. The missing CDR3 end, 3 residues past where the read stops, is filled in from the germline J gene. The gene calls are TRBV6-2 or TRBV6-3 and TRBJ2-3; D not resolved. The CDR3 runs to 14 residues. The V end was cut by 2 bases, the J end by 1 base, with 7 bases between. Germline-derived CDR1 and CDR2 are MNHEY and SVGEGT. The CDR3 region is CASSYGQRTDTQYF. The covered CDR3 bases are TGTGCCAGCAGTTACGGGCAGCGCACAGATACG.

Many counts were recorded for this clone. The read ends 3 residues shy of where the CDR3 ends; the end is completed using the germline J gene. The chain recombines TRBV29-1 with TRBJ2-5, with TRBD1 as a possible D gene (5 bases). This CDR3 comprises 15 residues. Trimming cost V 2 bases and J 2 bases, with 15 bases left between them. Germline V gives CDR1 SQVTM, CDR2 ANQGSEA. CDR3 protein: CSVERQGHIQETQYF. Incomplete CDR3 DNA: TGCAGCGTTGAAAGGCAAGGACACATACAAGAGACC. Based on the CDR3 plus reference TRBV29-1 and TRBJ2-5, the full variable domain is SAVISQKPSRDICQRGTSLTIQCQVDSQVTMMFWYRQQPGQSLTLIATANQGSEATYESGFVIDKFPISRPNLTFSTLTVSNMSPEDSSIYLCSVERQGHIQETQYFGPGTRLLVL.

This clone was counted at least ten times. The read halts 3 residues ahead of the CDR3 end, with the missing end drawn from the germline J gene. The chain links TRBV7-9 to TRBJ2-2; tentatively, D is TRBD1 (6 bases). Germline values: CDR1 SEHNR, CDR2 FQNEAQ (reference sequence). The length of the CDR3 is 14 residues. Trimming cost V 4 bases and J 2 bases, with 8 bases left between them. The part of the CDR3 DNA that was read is TGTGCCAGCAGCTCACAGGGTAACACCGGGGAG. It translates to CASSSQGNTGE. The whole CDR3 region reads CASSSQGNTGELFF.

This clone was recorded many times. The CDR3 sequence: CASSLGYSGNTEAFF. The CDR3 DNA, read in part, is TGTGCCAGCAGCTTAGGGTACTCAGGGAACACTGAA. J is TRBJ1-1 and V is TRBV7-2; D remains unclear. The DNA ends 3 residues before the CDR3 does, and the rest of the CDR3 is filled in from the germline J gene. The CDR3 has 15 residues. Germline lookup yields CDR1 SGHTA and CDR2 FQGNSA. V lost 1 base and J 1 base, leaving 10 bases between the germline ends. The variable domain in full, completed from reference TRBV7-2 and TRBJ1-1, reads GAGVSQSPSNKVTEKGKDVELRCDPISGHTALYWYRQSLGQGLEFLIYFQGNSAPDKSGLPSDRFSAERTGGSVSTLTIQRTQQEDSAVYLCASSLGYSGNTEAFFGQGTRLTVV.

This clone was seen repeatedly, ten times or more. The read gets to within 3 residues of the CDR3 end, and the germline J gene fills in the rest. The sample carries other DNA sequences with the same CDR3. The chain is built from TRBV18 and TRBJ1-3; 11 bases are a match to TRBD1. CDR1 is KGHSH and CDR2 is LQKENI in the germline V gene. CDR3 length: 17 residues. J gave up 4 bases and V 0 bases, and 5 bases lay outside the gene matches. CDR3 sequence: CASSPPGQGVGGNTIYF. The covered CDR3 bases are TGTGCCAGCTCACCACCGGGACAGGGGGTCGGAGGAAACACC.

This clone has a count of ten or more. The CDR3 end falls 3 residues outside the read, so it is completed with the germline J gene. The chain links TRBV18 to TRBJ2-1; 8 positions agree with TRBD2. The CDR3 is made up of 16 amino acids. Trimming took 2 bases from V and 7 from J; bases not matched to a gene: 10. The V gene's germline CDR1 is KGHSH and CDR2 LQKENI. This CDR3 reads CASSPASGSSVNEQFF. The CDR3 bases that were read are TGTGCCAGCTCACCAGCCAGCGGGAGTTCAGTAAATGAG.